Listed here are 26 T cell receptor beta chains from one sample, sequenced in a study of T cell responses to AZD1222 COVID-19 vaccine (TCRdb year 2021). Library generation was performed with the immunoSEQ multiplex PCR assay. TCRdb took over this immuneACCESS table, retaining in-frame rearrangements with V and J assigned. Such tables are incomplete; in checked studies, under half of the missing clones stem from an unresolved V gene, and the remainder is unexplained. This sample has around 86,000 clones in its table, and 85% to 90% of those were observed once. The ten largest clones capture approximately 8.7% of the sample. Sample time point, as interpreted from the label and publication: baseline before first vaccination. Sequences were derived from peripheral blood, sampled on day 0 of AZD1222 vaccination. These receptors originate from an adult in good health.

The chain links TRBV27 to TRBJ2-2; D gene ambiguous. The germline gives CDR1 MNHEY, CDR2 SMNVEV (reference sequence). The CDR3 covers 13 residues. The ends were cut back, 2 bases at V and 6 bases at J, with 7 bases in the middle. This chain's CDR3 is CASSLLSSGELFF. DNA for the CDR3: TGTGCCAGCAGTTTACTCAGCTCCGGGGAGCTGTTTTTT.

This chain connects TRBV19 to TRBJ2-7; TRBD2 agrees at 7 bases. After removal of 1 base from V and 3 bases from J, the junction contained 3 bases not matched to a gene. Germline lookup yields CDR1 LNHDA and CDR2 SQIVND (reference sequence). There are 14 residues in the CDR3. CDR3 residues: CASSIGGGSYEQYF. The DNA for the CDR3 is TGTGCCAGTAGTATAGGGGGGGGAAGCTACGAGCAGTACTTC. The whole variable domain, filled in from reference TRBV19 and TRBJ2-7, reads DGGITQSPKYLFRKEGQNVTLSCEQNLNHDAMYWYRQDPGQGLRLIYYSQIVNDFQKGDIAEGYSVSREKKESFPLTVTSAQKNPTAFYLCASSIGGGSYEQYFGPGTRLTVT.

The chain employs TRBV29-1 and TRBJ2-7; 9 bases match TRBD1. Per germline, CDR1 SQVTM and CDR2 ANQGSEA. The CDR3 length is 13 residues. J was trimmed by 2 bases and V by 3 bases; bases with no gene match: 2. CDR3 amino acids: CSVDTGGPYEQYF. DNA for the CDR3: TGCAGCGTTGATACAGGGGGCCCCTACGAGCAGTACTTC.

The chain couples TRBV5-1 to TRBJ2-7; D possibly corresponds to TRBD2 (8 bases). Trimming cost V 9 bases and J 3 bases, with 22 bases left between them. Germline V gives CDR1 SGHRS, CDR2 YFSETQ. There are 15 residues in the CDR3. CDR3 region: CATDARGAGGYEQYF. In DNA form, the CDR3 reads TGCGCCACCGACGCGCGGGGGGCAGGGGGCTACGAGCAGTACTTC. The whole variable domain, filled in from reference TRBV5-1 and TRBJ2-7, reads KAGVTQTPRYLIKTRGQQVTLSCSPISGHRSVSWYQQTPGQGLQFLFEYFSETQRNKGNFPGRFSGRQFSNSRSEMNVSTLELGDSALYLCATDARGAGGYEQYFGPGTRLTVT.

V is TRBV6-5 and J is TRBJ1-5; D is uncertain. Germline V gene lookup returns CDR1 MNHEY and CDR2 SVGAGI. The CDR3 consists of 14 residues. V was trimmed by 6 bases and J by 4 bases, leaving 13 bases between them. Written as DNA, the CDR3 is TGTGCCAGCAGGGGGAGCCGGATTAATCAGCCCCAGCATTTT. Translating it yields CASRGSRINQPQHF.

The chain employs TRBV2 and TRBJ2-7; 11 bases map to TRBD1. This CDR3 is 14 amino acids long. The V segment lost 4 bases and the J segment 7 bases; nucleotides outside the gene matches: 6. CDR1 is SNHLY and CDR2 is FYNNEI in the germline V gene. The CDR3 loop is CASSGGQGAGEQYF. The CDR3 DNA is TGTGCCAGCAGTGGAGGACAGGGGGCAGGTGAGCAGTACTTC. The full variable domain, rest sourced from reference TRBV2 and TRBJ2-7, is EPEVTQTPSHQVTQMGQEVILRCVPISNHLYFYWYRQILGQKVEFLVSFYNNEISEKSEIFDDQFSVERPDGSNFTLKIRSTKLEDSAMYFCASSGGQGAGEQYFGPGTRLTVT.

The rearrangement links TRBV7-4 to TRBJ1-5, with unresolved D. V gave up 5 bases and J gave up 3 bases, with 11 bases separating them. CDR1 and CDR2 (germline): SGHVT, SQSDAQ. The CDR3 spans 14 residues. CDR3 in DNA: TGTGCCAGCAGCCCCCGGACGGACAATCAGCCCCAGCATTTT. It encodes CASSPRTDNQPQHF.

V is TRBV5-5 and J is TRBJ2-7; D gene ambiguous. The germline V and J ends were trimmed by 4 bases and 4 bases, with 15 bases remaining between them. Germline CDR1 SGHKS, CDR2 YYEKEE (reference sequence). This CDR3 region has 14 residues. CDR3 sequence: CASSPRREYYEQYF. Written as DNA, the CDR3 is TGTGCCAGCAGCCCGCGCAGAGAATATTACGAGCAGTACTTC.

This chain joins TRBV9 and TRBJ2-4; D unclear. Germline V gives CDR1 SGDLS, CDR2 YYNGEE. The CDR3 totals 15 residues. V was trimmed by 1 base and J by 9 bases, leaving 17 bases between them. The CDR3 nucleotides read TGTGCCAGCAGCGTACGGGCCGACACCCGCGTCATTCAGTACTTC. Translation gives CASSVRADTRVIQYF.

The chain combines TRBV7-9 with TRBJ1-4; 7 bases are a match to TRBD1. Unmatched junction bases numbered 7, after V lost 5 bases and J lost 7 bases. The CDR3 totals 14 residues. Germline values: CDR1 SEHNR, CDR2 FQNEAQ (reference sequence). The CDR3 loop reads CASSRQGSGEKLFF. DNA of the CDR3: TGTGCCAGCAGCAGACAGGGAAGCGGTGAAAAACTGTTTTTT. The complete variable domain, with remaining parts taken from reference TRBV7-9 and TRBJ1-4, reads DTGVSQNPRHKITKRGQNVTFRCDPISEHNRLYWYRQTLGQGPEFLTYFQNEAQLEKSRLLSDRFSAERPKGSFSTLEIQRTEQGDSAMYLCASSRQGSGEKLFFGSGTQLSVL.

The rearrangement joins TRBV16 to TRBJ1-2, with 7 positions matching TRBD1. Germline values: CDR1 KGHSY, CDR2 FQNENV. CDR3 size: 13 residues. The J segment lost 4 bases and the V segment lost 4 bases, leaving 3 bases of the junction unmatched. CDR3 in amino acids: CASSRQGPYGYTF. The CDR3 coding sequence is TGTGCCAGCAGCCGACAGGGACCCTATGGCTACACCTTC.

V usage is TRBV7-9 and J usage is TRBJ2-2; 7 bases map to TRBD2. Germline CDR1 SEHNR, CDR2 FQNEAQ (reference sequence). This CDR3 contains 17 residues. The V segment lost 2 bases and the J segment 7 bases; nucleotides outside the gene matches: 13. CDR3 residues: CASSLNPGPAGSGELFF. Here the CDR3 DNA reads TGTGCCAGCAGCTTAAATCCGGGACCAGCGGGGAGCGGGGAGCTGTTTTTT.

The gene calls are TRBV19 and TRBJ1-2, with D possibly TRBD1 on 6 matching bases. Trimming shortened V by 9 bases and J by 0 bases, and 11 bases separated the two germline ends. CDR3 length: 13 amino acids. In germline, CDR1 is LNHDA, CDR2 SQIVND (reference sequence). CDR3 sequence reads: CASLRTANYGYTF. The CDR3 bases are TGTGCCAGCCTTAGGACAGCTAACTATGGCTACACCTTC.

The chain joins TRBV2 to TRBJ1-2; perhaps TRBD1 as D (5 bases). V shed 8 bases and J shed 2 bases, with 21 bases lying between them. Germline V gene sequence: CDR1 SNHLY, CDR2 FYNNEI. The CDR3 is 16 amino acids. The CDR3 protein is CASWAGHLSRNYGYTF. CDR3 nucleotide sequence: TGTGCCAGCTGGGCGGGGCACCTGTCTCGCAACTATGGCTACACCTTC.

The V gene is TRBV5-4, the J gene TRBJ1-3, with a weak D call TRBD1 (6 bases). The germline V gene encodes CDR1 SGHNT and CDR2 YYREEE (reference sequence). V was clipped by 1 base and J by 0 bases, with 11 bases between them. There are 16 residues in the CDR3. CDR3 loop: CASSLRRGTSGNTIYF. CDR3 in DNA: TGTGCCAGCAGCTTGCGAAGGGGGACCTCTGGAAACACCATATATTTT.

The V call is TRBV16, the J call TRBJ1-2; no clear D gene. The V gene lost 0 bases and the J gene lost 5 bases, with 7 bases spanning the gap. Germline V gene sequence: CDR1 KGHSY, CDR2 FQNENV. CDR3 size: 13 residues. CDR3 in DNA: TGTGCCAGCAGCCAATCTCGGGTTTATGGCTACACCTTC. It codes for CASSQSRVYGYTF.

The genes are TRBV6-2 or TRBV6-3 and TRBJ2-3; 7 nucleotides align to TRBD1. This CDR3 has 15 residues. V trimming: 5 bases; J trimming: 2 bases; junction bases outside the gene matches: 7. Germline CDR1 is MNHEY and CDR2 is SVGEGT. CDR3 bases: TGTGCCAGCAGTAAACAACAGGGGTCCACAGATACGCAGTATTTT. This translates into CASSKQQGSTDTQYF.

The chain combines TRBV27 with TRBJ1-2; possible D gene TRBD1, 6 bases. The CDR3 is 16 residues long. V was trimmed by 5 bases and J by 1 base, leaving 17 bases between them. CDR1 is MNHEY and CDR2 is SMNVEV in the germline V gene (reference sequence). The CDR3 nucleotides read TGTGCCAGCAGTCCCCGCGGCGGACAGTTTAACTATGGCTACACCTTC. It translates to CASSPRGGQFNYGYTF.

The chain uses TRBV5-4 and TRBJ2-6; 9 bases agree with TRBD1. CDR1 is SGHNT, CDR2 YYREEE, per germline (reference sequence). The junction had 4 bases not matched to a gene; V was cut back by 2 bases and J by 1 base. The CDR3 has 17 residues. The CDR3 DNA follows: TGTGCCAGCAGCTTCGGGACAGGGAGTTCTGGGGCCAACGTCCTGACTTTC. This translates into CASSFGTGSSGANVLTF.

The rearrangement uses TRBV7-2 and TRBJ2-7; the D is unclear. Trimming removed 0 bases from V and 2 bases from J, with 5 bases in between. This CDR3 comprises 13 residues. Germline CDR1 is SGHTA and CDR2 is FQGNSA. CDR3 coding DNA: TGTGCCAGCAGCTTAGCGGATACCTACGAGCAGTACTTC. Protein product: CASSLADTYEQYF.

This sequence joins TRBV3-1 (or the pseudogene TRBV3-2) and TRBJ1-4, with D tentatively TRBD1 (6 bases). Germline V CDR1 and CDR2: LGHDT, YNNKEL (reference sequence). V lost 2 bases, J lost 8 bases, and 9 bases lay in between. This CDR3 region has 13 residues. For the CDR3, the DNA is TGTGCCAGCAGCCAACATGGGGGCGAAAAACTGTTTTTT. Translated: CASSQHGGEKLFF.

The V and J genes are TRBV7-6 and TRBJ1-1; D remains ambiguous. This CDR3 is 16 amino acids long. V was shortened by 1 base and J by 0 bases, with 12 bases between the two germline ends. The germline CDR1 and CDR2 sequences are SGHVS and FNYEAQ. The DNA for the CDR3 is TGTGCCAGCAGCTTAGTGGCAGGCGATTTGAACACTGAAGCTTTCTTT. It encodes CASSLVAGDLNTEAFF.

The chain uses TRBV7-6 and TRBJ1-6; D unresolved. Deletions cut 6 bases from V and 0 bases from J, with 9 bases between. The germline V gene encodes CDR1 SGHVS and CDR2 FNYEAQ. The CDR3 spans 15 residues. The CDR3 nucleotides read TGTGCCAGCAGTGATACCAGCTCCTATAATTCACCCCTCCACTTT. This gives the protein CASSDTSSYNSPLHF.

This sequence joins TRBV5-6 and TRBJ1-1; D gene ambiguous. In germline, CDR1 is SGHDT, CDR2 YYEEEE. This CDR3 region has 12 residues. Trimming took 2 bases from V and 1 from J, leaving 3 bases between them. In DNA form, the CDR3 reads TGTGCCAGCAGCTTCCAGAACACTGAAGCTTTCTTT. Translating gives CASSFQNTEAFF.

V gene TRBV10-2 combines with J gene TRBJ1-6, with a possible D match to TRBD1 (6 bases). V lost 10 bases to trimming and J lost 8 bases, with 12 bases between them. In germline, CDR1 is WSHSY, CDR2 SAAADI. There are 12 residues in the CDR3. The CDR3 region is CATTDSHSPLHF. The CDR3 DNA follows: TGCGCCACCACGGACAGCCATTCACCCCTCCACTTT.

The CDR3 nucleotides are TGTGCCAGCAGTTCGACACAGGGTGCCCAGTACTTC. Residues: CASSSTQGAQYF. This chain joins TRBV11-3 and TRBJ2-5; TRBD1 might be the D (6 bases). The CDR3 sequence is 12 residues long. The V end lost 6 bases, the J end lost 9 bases, and 14 bases lay between the germline ends. In germline, CDR1 is SGHNT, CDR2 YENEEA.